This TCR beta chain was sequenced in a study of long-term antiretroviral therapy in people with HIV. This clone appeared a single time. Sequencing relied on immunoSEQ assay v3.0, run at survey level. The assay was immunoSEQ multiplex PCR, and TCRdb's table has in-frame clones only and misses some. The data show some 33,000 clones, roughly 97% seen once. J gave up 4 bases and V 4 bases, and 5 bases lay outside the gene matches. Germline V CDR1 and CDR2: SGDLS, YYNGEE. This CDR3 has 14 residues. The chain carries TRBV9 and TRBJ2-3; 8 positions agree with TRBD1. The TCR comes from a man in his thirties or forties with HIV. Sequenced material: unsorted PBMCs, taken 7.6 years after starting antiretroviral therapy. As DNA, the CDR3 is TGTGCCAGCAGCTCCAGGGGGCGCCCAGATACGCAGTATTTT. Translating it yields CASSSRGRPDTQYF.